These 7 T cell receptor beta chains were all obtained from the same sample, sequenced in a study of blood T cell repertoires in COVID-19. TCRdb keeps only in-frame clones here, not all; method: immunoSEQ multiplex PCR. The table lists around 450,000 clones, 80% to 95% of them singletons. Material: PBMCs or T cells enriched from blood (not recorded which). The receptors stem from a man younger than 30 who had recovered from COVID-19.

The gene calls are TRBV10-2 and TRBJ2-2; 9 nucleotides line up with TRBD2. V trimming: 4 bases; J trimming: 3 bases; junction bases outside the gene matches: 3. CDR3 length: 15 amino acids. Germline CDR1 is WSHSY and CDR2 is SAAADI. As DNA, the CDR3 is TGCGCCAGCAGTGCCCAGCGGGAGGACACCGGGGAGCTGTTTTTT. Translating it yields CASSAQREDTGELFF.

CDR3 nucleotide sequence: TGTGCCAGCAGCTTACTTCCGAACACTGAAGCTTTCTTT. Protein product: CASSLLPNTEAFF. This chain links TRBV5-5 with TRBJ1-1; unclear D gene. Germline V lookup: CDR1 SGHKS, CDR2 YYEKEE (reference sequence). The V gene lost 2 bases and the J gene lost 1 base, with 6 bases spanning the gap. The length of the CDR3 is 13 residues.

This chain links TRBV5-1 with TRBJ1-6, with 7 bases matching TRBD1. CDR1 and CDR2 (germline): SGHRS, YFSETQ. This CDR3 has 15 residues. Germline trimming cut 3 bases from V and 5 bases from J; bases unmatched to any gene: 5. CDR3 residues: CASSSGDRDNSPLHF. CDR3 nucleotides: TGCGCCAGCAGCTCGGGGGACAGAGATAATTCACCCCTCCACTTT.

This clone was observed a handful of times. This chain joins TRBV30 and TRBJ2-1; 10 nucleotides agree with TRBD2. Per the germline V gene, CDR1 is GTSNPN and CDR2 is SVGIG (reference sequence). CDR3 size: 14 residues. Unmatched junction bases numbered 2, after V lost 1 base and J lost 5 bases. CDR3 DNA sequence: TGTGCCTGGAGTGGGACTAGCGGAAACAATGAGCAGTTCTTC. Protein product: CAWSGTSGNNEQFF.

This chain uses TRBV5-1 with TRBJ1-1; a possible D gene is TRBD1 (5 bases). The CDR3 length is 15 residues. With 2 bases removed from V and 6 bases from J, the gap between germline ends came to 17 bases. Germline CDR1 is SGHRS and CDR2 is YFSETQ. The CDR3 coding sequence is TGCGCCAGCAGCTTACAGGCACCCAATGTTGCTGAAGCTTTCTTT. It translates to CASSLQAPNVAEAFF.

V gene TRBV7-6 combines with J gene TRBJ1-4; the D gene is possibly TRBD1 (6 bases). Per the germline V gene, CDR1 is SGHVS and CDR2 is FNYEAQ. The CDR3 loop spans 15 amino acids. The V end lost 1 base, the J end lost 7 bases, and 13 bases lay between the germline ends. CDR3 nucleotide sequence: TGTGCCAGCAGCTTAGTAGGGGGGGCTGGTGAAAAACTGTTTTTT. As protein: CASSLVGGAGEKLFF.

The gene calls are TRBV12-3 or TRBV12-4 and TRBJ1-1; 7 nucleotides align to TRBD1. V lost 7 bases to trimming and J lost 6 bases; unmatched junction nucleotides: 8. This CDR3 region has 13 residues. For the CDR3, the DNA is TGTGCCAGCACTTGGACAGGTGGTCCTGAAGCTTTCTTT. This gives the protein CASTWTGGPEAFF.